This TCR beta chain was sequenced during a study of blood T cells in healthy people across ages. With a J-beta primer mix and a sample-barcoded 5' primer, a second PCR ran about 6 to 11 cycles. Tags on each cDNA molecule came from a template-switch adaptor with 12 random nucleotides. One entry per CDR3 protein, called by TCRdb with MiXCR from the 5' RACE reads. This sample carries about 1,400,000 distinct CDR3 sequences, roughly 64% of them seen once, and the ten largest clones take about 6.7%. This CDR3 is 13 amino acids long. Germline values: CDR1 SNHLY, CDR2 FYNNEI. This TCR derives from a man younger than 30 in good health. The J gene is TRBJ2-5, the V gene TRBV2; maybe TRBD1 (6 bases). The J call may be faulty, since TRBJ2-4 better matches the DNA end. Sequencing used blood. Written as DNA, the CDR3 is TGTGCCACCGAACTTACAGGGTTTGACATTCAGTACTTC. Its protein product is CATELTGFDIQYF.